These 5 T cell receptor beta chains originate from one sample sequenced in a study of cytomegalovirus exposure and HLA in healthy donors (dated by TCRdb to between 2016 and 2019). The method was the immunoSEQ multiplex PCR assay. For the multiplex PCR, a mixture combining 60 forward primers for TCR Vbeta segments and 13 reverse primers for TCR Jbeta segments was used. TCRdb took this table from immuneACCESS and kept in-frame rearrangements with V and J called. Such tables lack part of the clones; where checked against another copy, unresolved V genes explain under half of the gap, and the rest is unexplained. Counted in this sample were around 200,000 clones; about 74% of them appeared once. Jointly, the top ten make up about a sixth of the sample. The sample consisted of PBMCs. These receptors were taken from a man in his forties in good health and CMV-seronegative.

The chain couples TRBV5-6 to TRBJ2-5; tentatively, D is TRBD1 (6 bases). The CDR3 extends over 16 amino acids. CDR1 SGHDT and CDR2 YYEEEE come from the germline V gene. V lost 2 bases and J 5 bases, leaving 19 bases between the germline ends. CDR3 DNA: TGTGCCAGCAGCTTCTACCGGGACAAGTTTGGGGAGACCCAGTACTTC. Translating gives CASSFYRDKFGETQYF. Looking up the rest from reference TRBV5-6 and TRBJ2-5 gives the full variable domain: DAGVTQSPTHLIKTRGQQVTLRCSPKSGHDTVSWYQQALGQGPQFIFQYYEEEERQRGNFPDRFSGHQFPNYSSELNVNALLLGDSALYLCASSFYRDKFGETQYFGPGTRLLVL.

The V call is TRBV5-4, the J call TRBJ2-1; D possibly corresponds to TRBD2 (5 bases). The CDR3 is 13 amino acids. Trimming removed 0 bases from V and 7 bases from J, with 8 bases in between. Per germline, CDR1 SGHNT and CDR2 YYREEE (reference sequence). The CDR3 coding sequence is TGTGCCAGCAGCTTGGCGGGCGGGAATGAGCAGTTCTTC. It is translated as CASSLAGGNEQFF.

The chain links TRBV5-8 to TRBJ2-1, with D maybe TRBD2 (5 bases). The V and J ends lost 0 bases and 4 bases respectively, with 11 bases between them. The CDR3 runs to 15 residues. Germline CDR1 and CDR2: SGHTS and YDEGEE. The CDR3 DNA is TGTGCCAGCAGCTTGGAGGCTAGCCCTTACAATGAGCAGTTCTTC. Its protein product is CASSLEASPYNEQFF.

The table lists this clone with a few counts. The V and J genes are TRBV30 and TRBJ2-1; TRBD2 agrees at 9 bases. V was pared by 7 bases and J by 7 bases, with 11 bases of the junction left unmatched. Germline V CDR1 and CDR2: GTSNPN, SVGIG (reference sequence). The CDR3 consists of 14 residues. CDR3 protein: CAYKVAGVKNEQFF. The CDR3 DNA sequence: TGTGCCTACAAGGTAGCGGGAGTCAAGAATGAGCAGTTCTTC.

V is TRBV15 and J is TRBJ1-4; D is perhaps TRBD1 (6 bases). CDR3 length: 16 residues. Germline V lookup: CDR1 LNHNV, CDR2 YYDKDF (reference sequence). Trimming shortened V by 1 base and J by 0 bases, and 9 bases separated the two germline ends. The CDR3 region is CATSRVKGATNEKLFF. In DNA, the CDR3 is TGTGCCACCAGCAGAGTCAAGGGGGCAACTAATGAAAAACTGTTTTTT.